This T cell receptor beta chain derives from a study of T cell changes during pregnancy in multiple sclerosis. The method was immunoSEQ multiplex PCR; TCRdb's version includes in-frame clones alone and lacks a portion of them. The sample has tens of thousands of clones; 92% are singletons. Here the sequenced sample was CD4+ T cells from peripheral blood mononuclear cells, taken after pregnancy. This receptor was taken from a female donor in good health, enrolled as a control in a pregnancy study.

The CDR3 sequence: CAWARGSGYTF. The CDR3 DNA is TGTGCCTGGGCGAGAGGGAGTGGCTACACCTTC. The J gene is TRBJ1-2, the V gene TRBV30, with D unresolved. The CDR3 loop spans 11 amino acids. In germline, CDR1 is GTSNPN, CDR2 SVGIG (reference sequence). V shed 5 bases and J shed 7 bases, with 11 bases lying between them.